The clone carrying this T cell receptor beta chain was observed a few times. This sample stems from a study of early T cells in non-severe SARS-CoV-2 infection. The germline V gene has CDR1 SQVTM and CDR2 ANQGSEA. The V end was cut by 4 bases, the J end by 4 bases, with 13 bases between. CDR3 size: 14 residues. TCRdb recomputed calls from the 5' RACE reads with MiXCR, one row per CDR3 protein. This table has approximately 66,000 distinct CDR3 sequences, 9.5% to 15% appearing once. The TCR sequence derives from an adult who was a healthcare worker with PCR-confirmed SARS-CoV-2 infection or an uninfected control (not recorded which). The donor label of this sample is uncertain. The sequencing used whole blood, collected at baseline. V is TRBV29-1 and J is TRBJ2-2; D may be TRBD1 (6 bases). The CDR3 nucleotides read TGCAGCGTTGTAGAGGGGGTTATCACCGGGGAGCTGTTTTTT. This codes for CSVVEGVITGELFF.